This TCR beta chain was recovered during a study of T cells after yellow fever vaccination. The wider study: In the case of low-cell-number fractions, SMART-Seq v4 Ultra Low Input was used for preparation.

One entry per CDR3 protein results from TCRdb running MiXCR on the 5' RACE reads. The sample includes a few hundred thousand distinct CDR3 sequences, 3.5% to 5% of them seen just once. From germline, CDR1 is DFQATT and CDR2 SNEGSKA (reference sequence). V trimming: 4 bases; J trimming: 2 bases; junction bases outside the gene matches: 18. The CDR3 covers 19 residues. This sequence joins TRBV20-1 and TRBJ2-7, with 12 nucleotides matching TRBD2. The sequencing here drew on PBMCs, taken 15 days after the yellow fever booster vaccination. The receptor comes from a man aged 18 to 30 who received the YFV17D yellow fever vaccine. The CDR3 reads CSATSRTSGAFRGAYEQYF. DNA of the CDR3: TGCAGTGCTACATCTCGGACTAGCGGGGCTTTCCGGGGTGCCTACGAGCAGTACTTC.